The entry below gives a single T cell receptor (beta chain) sequence along with its context. Germline-derived CDR1 and CDR2 are LNHDA and SQIVND (reference sequence). The CDR3 loop spans 14 amino acids. V lost 0 bases and J lost 6; bases outside the gene matches: 5. Treatment of the sample: around 19 received Ad26.COV2.S at low or high dose, single or two shots; roughly 5 received placebo; per-sample allocation not given. It was on day 63 after the first vaccine or placebo injection that samples were taken. Repertoires were generated with immunoSEQ multiplex PCR, while TCRdb's copy carries only in-frame clones and drops some. Here the sample spans some 640,000 clones, more than 70% being singletons. The sample comes from a study of Ad26.COV2.S vaccination and SARS-CoV-2 variants. About the study: The donor was enrolled in the Ad26.COV2.S arm of the COV1001 trial.

This chain links TRBV19 with TRBJ2-7, with 7 bases aligning to TRBD1. The sequence was obtained from a person aged 18-65 years who received the Ad26.COV2.S COVID-19 vaccine or a placebo. The sequencing used peripheral blood, collected in a trial of Ad26.COV2.S vaccine versus placebo. CDR3 DNA sequence: TGTGCCAGTAGTATAGATCCCGGACAGGCCGAGCAGTACTTC. Encoded protein: CASSIDPGQAEQYF.